This T cell receptor beta chain was documented in a study of PD-1 blockade in classical Hodgkin lymphoma. The overall study: Every 2 weeks, patients had 3 mg/kg nivolumab intravenously.

Worth noting for this clone: Antigen: not known.

Study outcomes and limitations: Whoever responded completely had baseline diversity much like that seen in newly diagnosed patients.

Germline CDR1 and CDR2: MNHNY and SVGAGI (reference sequence). This CDR3 has 13 amino acids. The V end was cut by 5 bases, the J end by 0 bases, with 5 bases between. Sample time point: cycle 4 day 1 (C4D1), after 5 to 7 weeks of nivolumab. Brentuximab vedotin exposure varied, and every patient relapsed after autologous stem cell transplantation. Some clones are missing from TCRdb's copy, which holds only in-frame ones; the method was immunoSEQ multiplex PCR. Here the sample spans almost 95,000 clones, approximately 86% being singletons. Sample: peripheral blood mononuclear cells (PBMCs), taken before the fourth cycle of nivolumab. The chain joins TRBV6-6 to TRBJ1-3; D is undetermined. This sequence originates from a human donor with classical Hodgkin lymphoma. The CDR3 region is CASSPVSGNTIYF. The CDR3 coding sequence is TGTGCCAGCAGTCCCGTCTCTGGAAACACCATATATTTT.